This T cell receptor beta chain was identified during a study of regulatory T cells in long-lasting Graves disease. Time point indicated: newly diagnosed GD, antithyroid drugs for less than 3 months. Extracted PBMC RNA gave rise to the TCR library. The sample holds many counts of this clonotype. HTBI primers from iRepertoire and Arm-PCR of CDR3 regions yielded the TCR beta libraries. TCRdb re-analysed the multiplex PCR reads in MiXCR, keeping a single row per CDR3 protein. The top ten hold under 20% of the sample, which has hundreds of thousands of distinct CDR3 sequences, 16% seen once. CDR3 size: 13 residues. The V end was cut by 4 bases, the J end by 0 bases, with 10 bases between. Germline V CDR1 and CDR2: SQVTM, ANQGSEA. These sequences were also reported in another study, on T cells in Graves' hyperthyroidism and ophthalmopathy.

The rearrangement joins TRBV29-1 to TRBJ2-7; D might be TRBD2 (5 bases). The source of this sequence is a young woman with Graves disease. The specimen comprised peripheral blood mononuclear cells (PBMCs), sampled at new diagnosis, from a patient treated with antithyroid drugs. The CDR3 nucleotides read TGCAGCGTTGGGGAGATGAGCTCCTACGAGCAGTACTTC. Its translation is CSVGEMSSYEQYF.